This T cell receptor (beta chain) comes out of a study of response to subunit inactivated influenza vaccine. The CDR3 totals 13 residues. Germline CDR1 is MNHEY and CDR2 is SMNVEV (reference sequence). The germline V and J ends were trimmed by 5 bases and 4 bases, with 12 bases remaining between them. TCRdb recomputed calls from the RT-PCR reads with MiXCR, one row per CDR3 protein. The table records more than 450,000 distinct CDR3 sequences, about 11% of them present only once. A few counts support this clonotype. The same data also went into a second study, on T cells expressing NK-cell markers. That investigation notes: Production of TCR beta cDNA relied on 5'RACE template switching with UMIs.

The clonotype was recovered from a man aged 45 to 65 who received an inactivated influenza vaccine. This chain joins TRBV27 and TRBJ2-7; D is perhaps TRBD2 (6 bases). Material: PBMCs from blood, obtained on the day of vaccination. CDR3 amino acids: CASSAGSWYEQYF. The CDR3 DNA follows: TGTGCCAGCAGTGCCGGGAGTTGGTACGAGCAGTACTTC.